These 30 T cell receptor beta chains originate from one sample sequenced in a study of T cell responses to AZD1222 COVID-19 vaccine (dated by TCRdb to the early 2020s). The label giving this sample's time point can be read as: baseline before first vaccination. The receptor library was made with the immunoSEQ multiplex PCR assay. TCRdb mirrors the immuneACCESS table, restricted to in-frame sequences. Some clones are absent from its copies; in checked studies, under half trace to an unresolved V gene, and the reason for the others is unknown. Present in this sample are about 150,000 clones, 70% to 90% of which were seen just once. The ten biggest clones cover less than 9.5% of the sample. Sample: peripheral blood, taken on day 0 of AZD1222 vaccination. These TCRs come from an adult in good health.

This clone has a single count. The chain has TRBV7-8 and TRBJ2-1; TRBD2 is a possible D gene (6 bases). The V end was cut by 5 bases, the J end by 5 bases, with 16 bases between. Germline assignment: CDR1 SGHVS and CDR2 FQNEAQ. This CDR3 is built from 15 residues. CDR3 nucleotides: TGTGCCAGCAGCCTAACGACCGGGACTCACAATGAGCAGTTCTTC. Protein product: CASSLTTGTHNEQFF.

The rearrangement links TRBV6-5 to TRBJ1-1; the match to TRBD1 covers 9 bases. The V gene end was trimmed by 0 bases and the J gene end by 4 bases; junction bases not matched to a gene: 6. Germline V gives CDR1 MNHEY, CDR2 SVGAGI. The CDR3 is 16 residues long. CDR3 DNA sequence: TGTGCCAGCAGTTACTCCTCCGGGACAGGGCCCACTGAAGCTTTCTTT. Protein: CASSYSSGTGPTEAFF.

The chain joins TRBV28 to TRBJ1-5, with D possibly being TRBD1 (6 bases). This CDR3 is built from 14 residues. The germline V gene encodes CDR1 MDHEN and CDR2 SYDVKM. V was cut by 8 bases and J by 6 bases, with 17 bases left in between. The CDR3 DNA reads as TGTGCCAGCGCCTGGGGGGCAGGGAGTCAGCCCCAGCATTTT. Residues: CASAWGAGSQPQHF.

The chain has TRBV28 and TRBJ1-5; the D is unclear. The CDR3 sequence is 12 residues long. Germline V gene sequence: CDR1 MDHEN, CDR2 SYDVKM. The V and J ends lost 4 bases and 7 bases respectively, with 8 bases between them. CDR3 nucleotides: TGTGCCAGCAGTTCCATTCCGCAGCCCCAGCATTTT. This encodes CASSSIPQPQHF. Full variable domain (rest looked up from reference TRBV28 and TRBJ1-5): DVKVTQSSRYLVKRTGEKVFLECVQDMDHENMFWYRQDPGLGLRLIYFSYDVKMKEKGDIPEGYSVSREKKERFSLILESASTNQTSMYLCASSSIPQPQHFGDGTRLSIL.

The chain couples TRBV3-1 (or the pseudogene TRBV3-2) to TRBJ1-1, with D tentatively TRBD1 (5 bases). The CDR3 loop spans 15 amino acids. The ends were cut back, 1 base at V and 0 bases at J, with 9 bases in the middle. CDR1 LGHDT and CDR2 YNNKEL come from the germline V gene (reference sequence). For the CDR3, the DNA is TGTGCCAGCAGCCAAGGTCAGACAGTGAACACTGAAGCTTTCTTT. Residues: CASSQGQTVNTEAFF.

The chain recombines TRBV9 with TRBJ1-2; 7 nucleotides agree with TRBD1. The CDR3 contains 12 residues. Germline V lookup: CDR1 SGDLS, CDR2 YYNGEE. The V and J ends lost 3 bases and 5 bases, in that order; junction bases with no gene match: 1. CDR3 coding DNA: TGTGCCAGCAGCGAACAGGGGTATGGCTACACCTTC. As protein: CASSEQGYGYTF.

The genes are TRBV5-4 and TRBJ1-2; no clear D gene. Germline V gene lookup returns CDR1 SGHNT and CDR2 YYREEE (reference sequence). The CDR3 contains 16 residues. V was trimmed by 6 bases and J by 3 bases, leaving 21 bases between them. The CDR3 sequence: CASNLGAPGGDYGYTF. CDR3 nucleotide sequence: TGTGCCAGCAACTTAGGAGCTCCGGGAGGTGACTATGGCTACACCTTC. Full variable domain (remainder filled in from reference TRBV5-4 and TRBJ1-2): ETGVTQSPTHLIKTRGQQVTLRCSSQSGHNTVSWYQQALGQGPQFIFQYYREEENGRGNFPPRFSGLQFPNYSSELNVNALELDDSALYLCASNLGAPGGDYGYTFGSGTRLTVV.

V and J are TRBV29-1 and TRBJ2-1, with D maybe TRBD2 (6 bases). V was pared by 7 bases and J by 3 bases, with 16 bases between. CDR1 is SQVTM and CDR2 is ANQGSEA in the germline V gene. The CDR3 spans 14 residues. This CDR3 is CSADRVADYNEQFF. The DNA for the CDR3 is TGCAGCGCCGATCGGGTAGCGGACTACAATGAGCAGTTCTTC.

The chain recombines TRBV2 with TRBJ2-7, with a possible D match to TRBD1 (5 bases). The CDR3 extends over 15 amino acids. Germline V CDR1 and CDR2: SNHLY, FYNNEI. Trimming left V 4 bases short and J 6 bases short, with 19 bases between. CDR3: CASSVMGRESTEQYF. The CDR3 DNA is TGTGCCAGCAGTGTAATGGGCAGGGAAAGTACCGAGCAGTACTTC.

This chain links TRBV19 with TRBJ2-2, with 8 bases matching TRBD1. Germline V CDR1 and CDR2: LNHDA, SQIVND (reference sequence). Losses at the gene ends were 8 bases for V and 7 bases for J; bases not matched to a gene: 9. The length of the CDR3 is 14 residues. In DNA, the CDR3 is TGTGCCAGTGATTTAGGACAGGGCGGCGGGGAGCTGTTTTTT. It translates to CASDLGQGGGELFF.

The chain joins TRBV11-3 to TRBJ2-1, with 7 bases aligning to TRBD2. CDR1 SGHNT and CDR2 YENEEA come from the germline V gene. This CDR3 has 12 amino acids. V trimming: 6 bases; J trimming: 7 bases; junction bases outside the gene matches: 3. The CDR3 DNA reads TGTGCCAGCAGTTCGGGACTAAATGAGCAGTTCTTC. This translates into CASSSGLNEQFF.

The rearrangement joins TRBV20-1 to TRBJ1-2; perhaps TRBD1 as D (5 bases). Trimming took 4 bases from V and 8 from J, leaving 11 bases between them. Per the germline V gene, CDR1 is DFQATT and CDR2 is SNEGSKA (reference sequence). The CDR3 totals 11 residues. The CDR3 reads CSAMQGDGYTF. The CDR3 DNA is TGCAGTGCTATGCAAGGGGACGGCTACACCTTC.

The V gene is TRBV6-5, the J gene TRBJ1-5, with D tentatively TRBD1 (6 bases). Deletions cut 4 bases from V and 3 bases from J, with 10 bases between. This CDR3 contains 14 residues. Germline V gene lookup returns CDR1 MNHEY and CDR2 SVGAGI. The CDR3: CASSFDRSNQPQHF. CDR3 DNA: TGTGCCAGCAGTTTTGACAGGTCCAATCAGCCCCAGCATTTT.

The chain employs TRBV28 and TRBJ1-1, with D maybe TRBD1 (5 bases). The CDR3 length is 13 residues. V shed 10 bases and J shed 1 base, with 13 bases lying between them. Looked up from germline, CDR1 is MDHEN and CDR2 is SYDVKM. The CDR3 DNA reads TGTGCCAAAATCCGACAGCAGAACACTGAAGCTTTCTTT. As protein: CAKIRQQNTEAFF.

The chain has TRBV4-1 and TRBJ2-3, with D possibly being TRBD2 (6 bases). The CDR3 contains 16 residues. V lost 2 bases, J lost 2 bases, and 14 bases lay in between. Germline V CDR1 and CDR2: MGHRA, YSYEKL. The CDR3 DNA follows: TGCGCCAGCAGCCAACGAGCGGAGGGGAACACAGATACGCAGTATTTT. Amino acids: CASSQRAEGNTDTQYF.

The J gene is TRBJ1-2, the V gene TRBV30; possible D gene TRBD1, 5 bases. Germline values: CDR1 GTSNPN, CDR2 SVGIG (reference sequence). The V end lost 2 bases, the J end lost 7 bases, and 20 bases lay between the germline ends. CDR3 size: 15 residues. CDR3 amino acids: CAWSPQSNYGGGYTF. CDR3 coding DNA: TGTGCCTGGAGTCCTCAATCAAATTACGGGGGTGGCTACACCTTC.

CDR3 coding DNA: TGTGCCAGTAGTCTCAGACAGGTGGACTATGGCTACACCTTC. Translation gives CASSLRQVDYGYTF. The chain combines TRBV19 with TRBJ1-2, with D possibly TRBD1 on 6 matching bases. The CDR3 is 14 residues long. Germline assignment: CDR1 LNHDA and CDR2 SQIVND (reference sequence). Trimming pared 5 bases from V and 3 bases from J, leaving 13 bases between.

This chain joins TRBV9 and TRBJ1-1; possibly TRBD1 for D (6 bases). V lost 4 bases and J 1 base, leaving 17 bases between the germline ends. The germline V gene has CDR1 SGDLS and CDR2 YYNGEE. This CDR3 is built from 16 residues. CDR3 protein: CASSTGAPDSNTEAFF. CDR3 in DNA: TGTGCCAGCAGCACGGGGGCTCCGGACTCGAACACTGAAGCTTTCTTT.

The gene calls are TRBV9 and TRBJ1-4; 9 bases are a match to TRBD1. The CDR3 is 16 residues long. J was trimmed by 8 bases and V by 0 bases; bases with no gene match: 8. Germline values: CDR1 SGDLS, CDR2 YYNGEE. The CDR3 nucleotides are TGTGCCAGCAGCGTAGCCCCGGGGACAGGGCGGGAAAAACTGTTTTTT. Its protein is CASSVAPGTGREKLFF.

The chain couples TRBV20-1 to TRBJ2-3, with unresolved D. With 5 bases removed from V and 4 bases from J, the gap between germline ends came to 7 bases. Germline CDR1 is DFQATT and CDR2 is SNEGSKA (reference sequence). The length of the CDR3 is 11 residues. CDR3 coding DNA: TGCAGTGCTGCCTACTCAGATACGCAGTATTTT. Its protein product is CSAAYSDTQYF.

The chain is built from TRBV6-5 and TRBJ2-3; 12 bases map to TRBD2. V shed 4 bases, J shed 6 bases, and the junction held 5 bases outside the gene matches. The CDR3 totals 15 residues. CDR1 and CDR2 from the germline V gene are MNHEY and SVGAGI. The CDR3 DNA reads TGTGCCAGCAGTTCAACTAGCGGGAGGACTGATACGCAGTATTTT. Protein product: CASSSTSGRTDTQYF.

The chain employs TRBV5-1 and TRBJ1-2; 8 nucleotides align to TRBD1. Germline V lookup: CDR1 SGHRS, CDR2 YFSETQ. The CDR3 is made up of 18 amino acids. Trimming at V came to 0 bases and at J to 0 bases, leaving 10 bases not matched to a gene. CDR3 sequence (DNA): TGCGCCAGCAGCTTGGAGCGGGGACAGGACTTATCTAACTATGGCTACACCTTC. Encoded protein: CASSLERGQDLSNYGYTF. The full variable domain, its missing parts supplied by reference TRBV5-1 and TRBJ1-2, is KAGVTQTPRYLIKTRGQQVTLSCSPISGHRSVSWYQQTPGQGLQFLFEYFSETQRNKGNFPGRFSGRQFSNSRSEMNVSTLELGDSALYLCASSLERGQDLSNYGYTFGSGTRLTVV.

V usage is TRBV2 and J usage is TRBJ1-5; 10 bases are shared with TRBD1. The germline gives CDR1 SNHLY, CDR2 FYNNEI. V shed 6 bases, J shed 7 bases, and the junction held 9 bases outside the gene matches. The CDR3 runs 15 residues. CDR3 loop: CASSPRQGAEQPQHF. The DNA of the CDR3 is TGTGCCAGCAGCCCTAGACAGGGGGCGGAACAGCCCCAGCATTTT.

The V call is TRBV28, the J call TRBJ1-2, with D uncertain. Germline V gives CDR1 MDHEN, CDR2 SYDVKM. This CDR3 is 12 amino acids long. V lost 3 bases and J 4 bases, leaving 6 bases between the germline ends. CDR3: CASSFEVYGYTF. Written as DNA, the CDR3 is TGTGCCAGCAGTTTCGAGGTCTATGGCTACACCTTC.

The rearrangement links TRBV7-9 to TRBJ2-1, with D hard to call. This CDR3 has 11 amino acids. Germline CDR1 SEHNR, CDR2 FQNEAQ (reference sequence). V dropped 5 bases and J dropped 9 bases, with 8 bases sitting between them. The CDR3: CASSPSFEQFF. The CDR3 nucleotides read TGTGCCAGCAGCCCCTCCTTTGAGCAGTTCTTC.

The V gene is TRBV3-1 (or the pseudogene TRBV3-2), the J gene TRBJ2-1, with TRBD2 matching 10 bases. Germline V gives CDR1 LGHDT, CDR2 YNNKEL (reference sequence). The CDR3 has 16 residues. V was clipped by 6 bases and J by 2 bases; unmatched bases: 7. In nucleotides, the CDR3 is TGTGCCAGCAGGGACGGGCTAGCGGGAGCCTACAATGAGCAGTTCTTC. This encodes CASRDGLAGAYNEQFF.

This chain connects TRBV2 to TRBJ1-2; D possibly corresponds to TRBD1 (5 bases). Trimming cost V 5 bases and J 8 bases, with 15 bases left between them. The germline gives CDR1 SNHLY, CDR2 FYNNEI. The CDR3 runs to 13 residues. CDR3 nucleotides: TGTGCCAGCAGTAATCTTAAAGGGGTAGGCTACACCTTC. The encoded protein is CASSNLKGVGYTF.

V and J are TRBV19 and TRBJ1-1; tentative D call: TRBD1 (6 bases). The CDR3 runs to 17 residues. Per the germline V gene, CDR1 is LNHDA and CDR2 is SQIVND (reference sequence). Trimming cost V 1 base and J 1 base, with 16 bases left between them. This chain's CDR3 is CASSIAARQASNTEAFF. The CDR3 coding sequence is TGTGCCAGTAGTATAGCAGCGAGACAGGCGTCGAACACTGAAGCTTTCTTT.

J is TRBJ2-5 and V is TRBV9; tentative D call: TRBD2 (6 bases). CDR1 and CDR2 from the germline V gene are SGDLS and YYNGEE. The CDR3 has 15 amino acids. V lost 0 bases and J 9 bases, leaving 18 bases between the germline ends. This CDR3 is CASSVGDPIWGAQYF. CDR3 nucleotide sequence: TGTGCCAGCAGCGTAGGGGACCCTATTTGGGGGGCCCAGTACTTC.

The chain is built from TRBV11-3 and TRBJ2-1, with D possibly being TRBD1 (5 bases). Deletions cut 6 bases from V and 9 bases from J, with 18 bases between. This CDR3 region has 14 residues. CDR1 and CDR2 from the germline V gene are SGHNT and YENEEA. CDR3 DNA: TGTGCCAGCAGTCCGGCAGTCAGGGAAGGTGAGCAGTTCTTC. Protein: CASSPAVREGEQFF.